This T cell receptor beta chain emerged from a study of blood T cell repertoires in COVID-19. Only in-frame clones appear in the TCRdb table, and some are missing; sequencing was by immunoSEQ multiplex PCR. The sample consists of more than 300,000 clones, around nine tenths of them appearing once. Germline CDR1 reads SEHNR; CDR2 reads FQNEAQ (reference sequence). Trimming left V 5 bases short and J 4 bases short, with 14 bases between. This CDR3 spans 14 amino acids. The rearrangement uses TRBV7-9 and TRBJ1-2, with D unresolved. The receptor comes from a woman under 40 who had recovered from COVID-19. The specimen sequenced was PBMCs or T cells enriched from blood (not recorded which). As DNA, the CDR3 is TGTGCCAGCAGCCCGGTTACGAGGGCCTATGGCTACACCTTC. Amino acid sequence: CASSPVTRAYGYTF.